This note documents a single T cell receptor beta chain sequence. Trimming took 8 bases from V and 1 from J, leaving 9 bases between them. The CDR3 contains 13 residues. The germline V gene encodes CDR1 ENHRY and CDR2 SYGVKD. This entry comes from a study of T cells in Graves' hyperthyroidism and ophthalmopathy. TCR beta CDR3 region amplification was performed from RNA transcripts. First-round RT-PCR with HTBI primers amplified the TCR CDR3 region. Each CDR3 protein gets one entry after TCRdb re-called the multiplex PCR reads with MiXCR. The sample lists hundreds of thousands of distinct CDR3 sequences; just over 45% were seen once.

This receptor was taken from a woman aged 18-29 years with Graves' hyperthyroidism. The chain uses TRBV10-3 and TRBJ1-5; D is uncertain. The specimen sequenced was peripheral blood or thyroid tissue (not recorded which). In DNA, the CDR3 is TGTGCCATCGGCCCCGGGAGCAATCAGCCCCAGCATTTT. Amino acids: CAIGPGSNQPQHF.